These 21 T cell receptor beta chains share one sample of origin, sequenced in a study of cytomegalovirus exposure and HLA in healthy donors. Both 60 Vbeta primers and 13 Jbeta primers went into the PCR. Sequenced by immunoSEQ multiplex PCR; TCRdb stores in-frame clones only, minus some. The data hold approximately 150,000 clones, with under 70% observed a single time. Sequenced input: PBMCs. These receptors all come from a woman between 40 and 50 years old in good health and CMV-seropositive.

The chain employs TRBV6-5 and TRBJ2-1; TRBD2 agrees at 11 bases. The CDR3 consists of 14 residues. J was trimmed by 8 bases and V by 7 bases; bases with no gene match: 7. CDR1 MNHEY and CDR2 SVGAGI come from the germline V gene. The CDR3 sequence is CASTGSGGADEQFF. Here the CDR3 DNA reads TGTGCCAGCACGGGTAGCGGGGGGGCCGATGAGCAGTTCTTC.

The CDR3 is CASRARGGVTDTQYF. The CDR3 DNA is TGTGCCAGCCGGGCCAGAGGGGGGGTCACAGATACGCAGTATTTT. The genes are TRBV7-2 and TRBJ2-3, with D possibly matching TRBD2 (7 bases). The CDR3 has 15 amino acids. Germline CDR1 reads SGHTA; CDR2 reads FQGNSA. V dropped 8 bases and J dropped 2 bases, with 17 bases sitting between them.

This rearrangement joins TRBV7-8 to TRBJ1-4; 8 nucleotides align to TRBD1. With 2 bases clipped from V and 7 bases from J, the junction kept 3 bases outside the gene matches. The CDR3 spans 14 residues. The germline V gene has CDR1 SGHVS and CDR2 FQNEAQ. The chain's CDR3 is CASSLNRGSEKLFF. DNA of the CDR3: TGTGCCAGCAGCTTAAACAGGGGGAGTGAAAAACTGTTTTTT.

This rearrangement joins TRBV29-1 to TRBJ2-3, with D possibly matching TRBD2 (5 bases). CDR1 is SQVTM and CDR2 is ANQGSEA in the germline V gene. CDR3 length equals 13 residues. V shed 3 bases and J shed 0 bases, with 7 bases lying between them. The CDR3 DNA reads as TGCAGCGTTGATAGCGAGAGCACAGATACGCAGTATTTT. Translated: CSVDSESTDTQYF.

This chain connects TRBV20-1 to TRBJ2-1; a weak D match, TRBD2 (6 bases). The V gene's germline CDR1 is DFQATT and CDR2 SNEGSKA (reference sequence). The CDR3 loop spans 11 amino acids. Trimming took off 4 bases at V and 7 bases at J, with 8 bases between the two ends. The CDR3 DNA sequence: TGCAGTGCTATAAGCGGGAATGAGCAGTTCTTC. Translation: CSAISGNEQFF.

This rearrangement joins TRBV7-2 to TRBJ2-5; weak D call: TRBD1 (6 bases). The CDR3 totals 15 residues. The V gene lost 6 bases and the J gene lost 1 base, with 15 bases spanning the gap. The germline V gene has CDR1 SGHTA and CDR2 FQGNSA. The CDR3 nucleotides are TGTGCCAGCAGACGACAGGCCCATTCCCAAGAGACCCAGTACTTC. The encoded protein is CASRRQAHSQETQYF.

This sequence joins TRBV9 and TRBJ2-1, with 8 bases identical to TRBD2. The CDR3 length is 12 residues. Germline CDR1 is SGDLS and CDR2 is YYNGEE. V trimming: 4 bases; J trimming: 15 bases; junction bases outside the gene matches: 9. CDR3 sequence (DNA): TGTGCCAGCAGCCCACTCTCCCGGGAGGGGTTCTTC. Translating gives CASSPLSREGFF.

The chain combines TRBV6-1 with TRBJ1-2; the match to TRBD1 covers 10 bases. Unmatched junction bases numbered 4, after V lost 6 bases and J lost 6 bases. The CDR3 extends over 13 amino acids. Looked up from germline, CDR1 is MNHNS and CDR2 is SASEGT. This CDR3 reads CASSAGTGDGYTF. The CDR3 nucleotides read TGTGCCAGCAGCGCCGGGACAGGGGATGGCTACACCTTC.

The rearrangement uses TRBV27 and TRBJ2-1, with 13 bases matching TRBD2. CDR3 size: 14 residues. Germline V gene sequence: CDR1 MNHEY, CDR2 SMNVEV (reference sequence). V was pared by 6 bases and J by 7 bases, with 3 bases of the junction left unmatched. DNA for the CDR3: TGTGCCAGCAGACCGGGACTAGCGGGGAATGAGCAGTTCTTC. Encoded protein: CASRPGLAGNEQFF.

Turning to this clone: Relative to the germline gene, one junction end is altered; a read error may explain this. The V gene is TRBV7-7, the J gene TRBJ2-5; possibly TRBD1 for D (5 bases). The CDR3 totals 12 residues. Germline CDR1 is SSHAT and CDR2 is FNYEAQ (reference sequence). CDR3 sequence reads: CASSPPRGTQYF. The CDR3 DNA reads TGTGCTAGCAGCCCCCCAAGGGGGACCCAGTACTTC.

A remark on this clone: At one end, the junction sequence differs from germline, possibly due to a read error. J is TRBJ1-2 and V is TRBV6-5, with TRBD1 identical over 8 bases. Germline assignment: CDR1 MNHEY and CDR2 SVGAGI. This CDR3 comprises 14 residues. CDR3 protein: CASSRDRSSYGYPF. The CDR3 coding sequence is TGTGCCAGCAGTAGGGACAGGAGCTCTTATGGCTACCCCTTC.

The CDR3 region is CASKPGTGGPYSNQPQHF. Written as DNA, the CDR3 is TGTGCCAGCAAGCCCGGGACAGGGGGGCCCTATAGCAATCAGCCCCAGCATTTT. This chain connects TRBV5-8 to TRBJ1-5, with 11 positions matching TRBD1. Germline V gene sequence: CDR1 SGHTS, CDR2 YDEGEE. The CDR3 runs 18 residues. V shed 6 bases, J shed 0 bases, and the junction held 11 bases outside the gene matches.

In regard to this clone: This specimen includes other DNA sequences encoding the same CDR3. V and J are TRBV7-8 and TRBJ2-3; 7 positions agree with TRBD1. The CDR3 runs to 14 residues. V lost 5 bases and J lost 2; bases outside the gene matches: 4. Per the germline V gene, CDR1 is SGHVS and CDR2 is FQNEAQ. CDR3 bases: TGTGCCAGCAGCACAGGGGATGCCACAGATACGCAGTATTTT. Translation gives CASSTGDATDTQYF.

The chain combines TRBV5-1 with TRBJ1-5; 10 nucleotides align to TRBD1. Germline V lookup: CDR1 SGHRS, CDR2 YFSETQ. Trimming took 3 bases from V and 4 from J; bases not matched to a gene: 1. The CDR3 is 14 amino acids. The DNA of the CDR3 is TGCGCCAGCAGCTGGACAGGGGGAAATCAGCCCCAGCATTTT. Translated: CASSWTGGNQPQHF.

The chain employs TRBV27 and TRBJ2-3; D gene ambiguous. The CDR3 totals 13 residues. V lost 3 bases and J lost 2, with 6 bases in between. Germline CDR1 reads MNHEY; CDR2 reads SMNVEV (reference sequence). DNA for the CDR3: TGTGCCAGCAGTTTCAGTGTCACAGATACGCAGTATTTT. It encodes CASSFSVTDTQYF.

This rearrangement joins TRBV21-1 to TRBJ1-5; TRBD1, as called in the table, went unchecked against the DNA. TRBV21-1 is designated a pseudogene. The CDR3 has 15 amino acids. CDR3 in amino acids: CASSKRDSSNQPQHF. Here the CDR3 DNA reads TGTGCCAGCAGCAAAAGGGACAGCTCCAATCAGCCCCAGCATTTT.

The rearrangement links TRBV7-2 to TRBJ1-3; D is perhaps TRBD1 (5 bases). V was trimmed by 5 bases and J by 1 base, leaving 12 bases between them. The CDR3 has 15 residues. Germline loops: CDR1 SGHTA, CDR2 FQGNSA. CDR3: CASSPTDTSGNTIYF. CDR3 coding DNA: TGTGCCAGCAGCCCTACGGACACATCTGGAAACACCATATATTTT. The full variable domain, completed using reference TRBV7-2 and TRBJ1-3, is GAGVSQSPSNKVTEKGKDVELRCDPISGHTALYWYRQSLGQGLEFLIYFQGNSAPDKSGLPSDRFSAERTGGSVSTLTIQRTQQEDSAVYLCASSPTDTSGNTIYFGEGSWLTVV.

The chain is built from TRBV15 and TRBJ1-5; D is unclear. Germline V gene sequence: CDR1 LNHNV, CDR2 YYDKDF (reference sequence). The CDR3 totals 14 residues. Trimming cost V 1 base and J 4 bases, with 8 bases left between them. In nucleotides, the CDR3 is TGTGCCACCAGCAGAGCAGGTTCTAATCAGCCCCAGCATTTT. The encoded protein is CATSRAGSNQPQHF.

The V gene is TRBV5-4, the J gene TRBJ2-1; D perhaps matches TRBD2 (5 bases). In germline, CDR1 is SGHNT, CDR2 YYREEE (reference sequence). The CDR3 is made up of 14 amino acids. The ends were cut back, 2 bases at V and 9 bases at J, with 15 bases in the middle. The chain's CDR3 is CASSFLEGVGEQFF. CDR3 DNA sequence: TGTGCCAGCAGCTTCTTAGAGGGAGTGGGTGAGCAGTTCTTC.

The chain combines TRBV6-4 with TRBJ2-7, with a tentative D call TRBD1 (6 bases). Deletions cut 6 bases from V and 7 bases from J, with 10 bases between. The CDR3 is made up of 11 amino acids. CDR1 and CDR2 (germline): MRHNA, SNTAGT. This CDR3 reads CASRFRGEQYF. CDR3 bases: TGTGCCAGCAGATTCAGGGGTGAGCAGTACTTC.

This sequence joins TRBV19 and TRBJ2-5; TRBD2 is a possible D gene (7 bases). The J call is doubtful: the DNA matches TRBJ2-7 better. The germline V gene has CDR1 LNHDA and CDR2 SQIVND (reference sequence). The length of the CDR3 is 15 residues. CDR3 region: CASRGRGAPPGEQYF. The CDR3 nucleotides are TGTGCCAGTAGGGGACGGGGGGCGCCGCCGGGCGAGCAGTACTTC.